This TCR beta chain was sequenced in a study of blood T cell repertoires in COVID-19. About the study: Whether acute or convalescent, the COVID-19 samples came from the United States, Italy and Spain. PBMCs, B-cell-depleted T cells, or T cells were the source of the cDNA or gDNA that made up the material.

Original handling: Researchers report that nucleated cell counts were estimated from reference gene primer amplification. Repertoires were generated with immunoSEQ multiplex PCR, while TCRdb's copy carries only in-frame clones and drops some. V and J calls and clone size are given by that table; D and trimming were obtained from the DNA. The sample has around 260,000 clones, roughly 88% seen once; the top ten hold 0.87%. CDR1 and CDR2 from the germline V gene are LGHDT and YNNKEL (reference sequence). Between the trimmed V and J ends, which lost 4 bases and 0 bases, there was a span of 10 bases. This CDR3 has 15 residues. Followed longitudinally, the Seattle patients had been enrolled during active infection.

The chain links TRBV3-1 (or the pseudogene TRBV3-2) to TRBJ1-3; possibly TRBD1 for D (6 bases). The sequenced sample was peripheral blood. The TCR sequence derives from a human donor with COVID-19, enrolled during active disease. The donor label of this sample is uncertain. In DNA form, the CDR3 reads TGTGCCAGCAGCCCAGGGGCGTACTCTGGAAACACCATATATTTT. Its translation: CASSPGAYSGNTIYF.